This entry lists 24 T cell receptor beta chains sequenced from one sample in a study of T cell repertoires in cytomegalovirus infection. MiXCR was run by TCRdb on the reads, yielding one entry per CDR3 protein. The table lists approximately 350,000 distinct CDR3 sequences, about a third of them singletons. These receptors have no identified antigens. Sequences were derived from cultured PBMCs, sampled from culture after CMV antigen stimulation. These TCRs come from a human donor in good health (CMV status not recorded). Some clones in this sample may be carry-over from other donors' samples.

The V and J genes are TRBV19 and TRBJ1-6; possible D gene TRBD1, 6 bases. Germline loops: CDR1 LNHDA, CDR2 SQIVND (reference sequence). The CDR3 runs to 18 residues. The germline V and J ends were trimmed by 5 bases and 8 bases, with 25 bases remaining between them. The CDR3 protein is CASSSTEGVSEPHSPLHF. In DNA, the CDR3 is TGTGCCAGTAGTTCCACCGAGGGGGTCTCTGAACCTCATTCACCCCTCCACTTT.

V gene TRBV7-2 combines with J gene TRBJ2-3; 12 bases align to TRBD2. This CDR3 spans 18 amino acids. From germline, CDR1 is SGHTA and CDR2 FQGNSA. Trimming cost V 1 base and J 3 bases; bases outside gene matches: 8. The CDR3 sequence is CASSLVSASGRATDTQYF. The CDR3 nucleotides are TGTGCCAGCAGCTTAGTCTCGGCTAGCGGGAGGGCAACAGATACGCAGTATTTT.

This clonotype was counted many times. The chain has TRBV6-2 or TRBV6-3 and TRBJ1-2, with D hard to call. Per the germline V gene, CDR1 is MNHEY and CDR2 is SVGEGT. The CDR3 has 14 amino acids. The V gene lost 2 bases and the J gene lost 4 bases, with 11 bases spanning the gap. CDR3 coding DNA: TGTGCCAGCAGTTACGGTGACACCTCCTATGGCTACACCTTC. This encodes CASSYGDTSYGYTF.

This clonotype has only a few counts. The chain recombines TRBV7-9 with TRBJ1-3, with D perhaps matching TRBD1 (6 bases). This CDR3 has 17 residues. The germline CDR1 and CDR2 sequences are SEHNR and FQNEAQ (reference sequence). Trimming removed 5 bases at V and 4 bases at J, with 21 bases between. CDR3 DNA: TGTGCCAGCAGCCCAATCCCAGGACAGCTCCCCGGAAACACCATATATTTT. Encoded protein: CASSPIPGQLPGNTIYF.

This chain uses TRBV12-3 or TRBV12-4 with TRBJ2-1; 11 bases match TRBD2. The length of the CDR3 is 15 residues. V shed 5 bases, J shed 8 bases, and the junction held 8 bases outside the gene matches. As DNA, the CDR3 is TGTGCCAGCAGTCCACTAGCGGGAGTTGTCGATGAGCAGTTCTTC. Its translation is CASSPLAGVVDEQFF.

The V and J genes are TRBV29-1 and TRBJ1-1; D unclear. Trimming took 5 bases from V and 3 from J, leaving 16 bases between them. The CDR3 runs 14 residues. Germline V gene sequence: CDR1 SQVTM, CDR2 ANQGSEA. DNA of the CDR3: TGCAGCGTTACCGGGGTCCTGAGGGACACTGAAGCTTTCTTT. This sequence encodes CSVTGVLRDTEAFF.

This chain links TRBV10-3 with TRBJ1-1, with D maybe TRBD1 (6 bases). CDR1 is ENHRY, CDR2 SYGVKD, per germline. Trimming cost V 6 bases and J 0 bases, with 11 bases left between them. This CDR3 is built from 14 residues. This CDR3 is CAISQGNLNTEAFF. The CDR3 DNA is TGTGCCATCAGCCAGGGGAATTTGAACACTGAAGCTTTCTTT.

This chain links TRBV27 with TRBJ1-1; D is ambiguous. CDR3 length: 17 amino acids. Deletions cut 2 bases from V and 3 bases from J, with 19 bases between. CDR1 MNHEY and CDR2 SMNVEV come from the germline V gene (reference sequence). The CDR3 region is CASSLTPSFGRDTEAFF. The CDR3 DNA reads as TGTGCCAGCAGTTTAACCCCATCGTTTGGACGGGACACTGAAGCTTTCTTT.

This chain joins TRBV7-9 and TRBJ2-3; the D gene is possibly TRBD2 (6 bases). The CDR3 has 14 amino acids. V dropped 4 bases and J dropped 6 bases, with 14 bases sitting between them. The germline V gene has CDR1 SEHNR and CDR2 FQNEAQ (reference sequence). Here the CDR3 reads CASSSQSGRDTQYF. In DNA, the CDR3 is TGTGCCAGCAGCTCACAAAGCGGGCGGGATACGCAGTATTTT.

This chain links TRBV10-3 with TRBJ2-1; D gene ambiguous. The CDR3 covers 12 residues. Germline assignment: CDR1 ENHRY and CDR2 SYGVKD. V dropped 3 bases and J dropped 5 bases, with 5 bases sitting between them. The DNA for the CDR3 is TGTGCCATCAGTGACCCGAACAATGAGCAGTTCTTC. Translation gives CAISDPNNEQFF.

The rearrangement joins TRBV20-1 to TRBJ1-2, with D unclear. Germline V lookup: CDR1 DFQATT, CDR2 SNEGSKA (reference sequence). The CDR3 contains 13 residues. CDR3: CSASPEAGYGYTF. In DNA, the CDR3 is TGCAGCGCCTCACCCGAAGCCGGGTATGGCTACACCTTC.

V gene TRBV19 combines with J gene TRBJ2-1; 10 bases line up with TRBD2. CDR1 is LNHDA, CDR2 SQIVND, per germline (reference sequence). This CDR3 contains 18 residues. The ends lost 3 bases at V and 5 bases at J; junction bases unmatched: 13. DNA for the CDR3: TGTGCCAGTAGTATCGGAACGGCTAGCGGGAGCAGGGACAATGAGCAGTTCTTC. Amino acid sequence: CASSIGTASGSRDNEQFF.

The rearrangement joins TRBV7-2 to TRBJ2-6, with TRBD2 identical over 13 bases. The V segment lost 5 bases and the J segment 0 bases; nucleotides outside the gene matches: 16. Germline assignment: CDR1 SGHTA and CDR2 FQGNSA. CDR3 length equals 22 residues. In nucleotides, the CDR3 is TGTGCCAGCAGCCCTTCGGGACTAGCGGGATTTGGGCGCCTCTCTGGGGCCAACGTCCTGACTTTC. This translates into CASSPSGLAGFGRLSGANVLTF.

The chain uses TRBV7-2 and TRBJ1-1; perhaps TRBD1 as D (6 bases). There are 14 residues in the CDR3. Per the germline V gene, CDR1 is SGHTA and CDR2 is FQGNSA. Deletions cut 7 bases from V and 6 bases from J, with 18 bases between. The CDR3 bases are TGTGCCAGCACCCCGGGGGCGGCCGCAGCTGAAGCTTTCTTT. Amino acid sequence: CASTPGAAAAEAFF.

This clonotype was observed at least ten times. This chain joins TRBV9 and TRBJ2-3, with unresolved D. V lost 3 bases and J lost 0, with 5 bases in between. The length of the CDR3 is 13 residues. CDR1 and CDR2 (germline): SGDLS, YYNGEE. CDR3 bases: TGTGCCAGCAGCGCGGACAGCACAGATACGCAGTATTTT. Translation gives CASSADSTDTQYF. Variable domain in full (rest from reference TRBV9 and TRBJ2-3): DSGVTQTPKHLITATGQRVTLRCSPRSGDLSVYWYQQSLDQGLQFLIQYYNGEERAKGNILERFSAQQFPDLHSELNLSSLELGDSALYFCASSADSTDTQYFGPGTRLTVL.

This clonotype was observed a handful of times. The V call is TRBV6-1, the J call TRBJ1-1, with D possibly matching TRBD1 (5 bases). Trimming removed 5 bases at V and 0 bases at J, with 25 bases between. The CDR3 extends over 19 amino acids. CDR1 and CDR2 from the germline V gene are MNHNS and SASEGT. The CDR3 DNA reads TGTGCCAGCAGTTTCTACGGCGCGGGGTACGGGGCTATGAACACTGAAGCTTTCTTT. It translates to CASSFYGAGYGAMNTEAFF.

The chain links TRBV29-1 to TRBJ2-7, with D possibly being TRBD1 (5 bases). The CDR3 has 12 residues. Deletions cut 6 bases from V and 0 bases from J, with 9 bases between. CDR1 is SQVTM, CDR2 ANQGSEA, per germline. The DNA of the CDR3 is TGCAGCGTAGCCGACAGCTCCTACGAGCAGTACTTC. Translating gives CSVADSSYEQYF.

The CDR3 reads CASSSRLGTDTQYF. The CDR3 nucleotides read TGTGCCAGCAGCTCCCGACTTGGCACAGATACGCAGTATTTT. This chain connects TRBV11-2 to TRBJ2-3, with no clear D. This CDR3 has 14 amino acids. V lost 4 bases and J 1 base, leaving 9 bases between the germline ends. The V gene's germline CDR1 is SGHAT and CDR2 FQNNGV.

J is TRBJ1-5 and V is TRBV19; possible D gene TRBD1, 5 bases. This CDR3 is 15 amino acids long. CDR1 and CDR2 (germline): LNHDA, SQIVND (reference sequence). V was shortened by 2 bases and J by 3 bases, with 11 bases between the two germline ends. The CDR3 bases are TGTGCCAGTAGTATAAGCGAGACAGTCAATCAGCCCCAGCATTTT. Translated, it gives CASSISETVNQPQHF.

The chain employs TRBV19 and TRBJ2-1; 15 bases map to TRBD2. Losses at the gene ends were 5 bases for V and 4 bases for J; bases not matched to a gene: 6. In germline, CDR1 is LNHDA, CDR2 SQIVND (reference sequence). This CDR3 has 17 residues. The CDR3 nucleotides are TGTGCCAGTAGTCCAGGGACTAGCGGGAGGTTTTACAATGAGCAGTTCTTC. Its protein product is CASSPGTSGRFYNEQFF.

This clonotype has only a few counts. The genes are TRBV20-1 and TRBJ1-1; TRBD1 aligns across 7 bases. J lost 6 bases, V lost 4 bases, and 8 bases had no gene match. The CDR3 is made up of 13 amino acids. The germline gives CDR1 DFQATT, CDR2 SNEGSKA (reference sequence). The CDR3 DNA reads TGCAGTGCTACGGGACAGTTAAGCGCTGAAGCTTTCTTT. This encodes CSATGQLSAEAFF.

There are a few counts of this clonotype. The genes are TRBV7-9 and TRBJ2-3; 10 bases agree with TRBD1. Germline V gene lookup returns CDR1 SEHNR and CDR2 FQNEAQ (reference sequence). V trimming: 4 bases; J trimming: 5 bases; junction bases outside the gene matches: 6. CDR3 length: 15 residues. The DNA for the CDR3 is TGTGCCAGCAGCTCCTCGGACAGGGGGAAAGATACGCAGTATTTT. Translating it yields CASSSSDRGKDTQYF.

In this sample, this clonotype turned up a few times. The rearrangement uses TRBV19 and TRBJ2-2; the D is unclear. The CDR3 is 13 amino acids. Germline lookup yields CDR1 LNHDA and CDR2 SQIVND (reference sequence). Trimming took off 3 bases at V and 4 bases at J, with 6 bases between the two ends. The CDR3 loop is CASSIKATGELFF. The CDR3 nucleotides are TGTGCCAGTAGTATCAAGGCCACCGGGGAGCTGTTTTTT.

In DNA, the CDR3 is TGTGCCAGTAGCCAGAGCAACTATGGCTACACCTTC. It codes for CASSQSNYGYTF. The chain combines TRBV19 with TRBJ1-2; D remains unclear. This CDR3 contains 12 residues. Trimming shortened V by 6 bases and J by 2 bases, and 7 bases separated the two germline ends. Germline values: CDR1 LNHDA, CDR2 SQIVND (reference sequence).